Below are 20 T cell receptor beta chains sequenced from a single sample in a study of blood T cell repertoires in COVID-19. Clones were read by immunoSEQ multiplex PCR, and TCRdb kept only the in-frame ones, dropping some. Of some 62,000 clones listed, around three quarters were seen once; the top ten hold 5.3%. Specimen: peripheral blood. The origin of the receptors is a human donor in a cohort sampled during active COVID-19.

The chain recombines TRBV3-1 (or the pseudogene TRBV3-2) with TRBJ2-1, with D possibly being TRBD2 (5 bases). V lost 5 bases to trimming and J lost 9 bases, with 14 bases between them. The CDR3 consists of 13 residues. Germline assignment: CDR1 LGHDT and CDR2 YNNKEL (reference sequence). CDR3 sequence reads: CASSERARAEQFF. Written as DNA, the CDR3 is TGTGCCAGCAGCGAGAGGGCGCGGGCTGAGCAGTTCTTC.

This chain joins TRBV28 and TRBJ1-2, with 8 bases that match TRBD1. CDR3 length equals 17 residues. Germline-derived CDR1 and CDR2 are MDHEN and SYDVKM. With V trimmed by 5 bases and J by 6 bases, 17 bases remained unmatched. CDR3 sequence: CASSGGRDRLVSDGYTF. Written as DNA, the CDR3 is TGTGCCAGCAGTGGGGGCCGGGACAGGTTAGTGTCGGATGGCTACACCTTC.

The V gene is TRBV5-4, the J gene TRBJ2-5; no clear D. Per germline, CDR1 SGHNT and CDR2 YYREEE (reference sequence). V was shortened by 0 bases and J by 1 base, with 4 bases between the two germline ends. CDR3 size: 13 residues. Here the CDR3 reads CASSLELQETQYF. The CDR3 nucleotides read TGTGCCAGCAGCTTGGAACTCCAAGAGACCCAGTACTTC.

The rearrangement joins TRBV7-9 to TRBJ1-6; D gene uncertain. Deletions cut 4 bases from V and 13 bases from J, with 11 bases between. Germline CDR1 and CDR2: SEHNR and FQNEAQ (reference sequence). The CDR3 covers 12 residues. CDR3 DNA sequence: TGTGCCAGCAGCTCGGAACTCGGGCCCCTCCACTTT. Amino acids: CASSSELGPLHF.

There are many counts of this clone. This chain connects TRBV7-9 to TRBJ1-4, with 7 bases aligning to TRBD1. The V and J ends lost 3 bases and 4 bases, in that order; junction bases with no gene match: 2. The CDR3 is 14 amino acids. Per the germline V gene, CDR1 is SEHNR and CDR2 is FQNEAQ (reference sequence). The CDR3 protein is CASSFGQVNEKLFF. DNA for the CDR3: TGTGCCAGCAGCTTCGGACAGGTTAATGAAAAACTGTTTTTT.

This chain joins TRBV9 and TRBJ1-4, with D hard to call. The germline V gene encodes CDR1 SGDLS and CDR2 YYNGEE. The CDR3 spans 15 residues. Trimming left V 0 bases short and J 4 bases short, with 10 bases between. The CDR3 loop reads CASSVDSGLNEKLFF. The CDR3 DNA reads as TGTGCCAGCAGCGTAGATTCAGGACTTAATGAAAAACTGTTTTTT.

A remark on this clone: Given a much more abundant clone one base away, this may be a read error. This chain uses TRBV7-9 with TRBJ2-7; 8 bases are shared with TRBD1. This CDR3 has 14 amino acids. After removal of 5 bases from V and 2 bases from J, the junction contained 5 bases not matched to a gene. Germline V CDR1 and CDR2: SEHNR, FQNEAQ (reference sequence). The CDR3 protein is CASSEQGGAYEQYF. Written as DNA, the CDR3 is TGTGCCAGCAGCGAACAGGGGGGAGCCTACGAGCAGTACTTC.

The chain employs TRBV3-1 (or the pseudogene TRBV3-2) and TRBJ2-5, with 7 bases lining up with TRBD2. V shed 4 bases, J shed 0 bases, and the junction held 8 bases outside the gene matches. Germline CDR1 reads LGHDT; CDR2 reads YNNKEL (reference sequence). This CDR3 has 16 amino acids. The CDR3 bases are TGTGCCAGCAGCCTCCATGGGGCGGGGGACCAAGAGACCCAGTACTTC. This codes for CASSLHGAGDQETQYF.

This clone was counted a few times. The V call is TRBV5-6, the J call TRBJ1-2; 7 bases are a match to TRBD1. Germline trimming cut 4 bases from V and 8 bases from J; bases unmatched to any gene: 8. Germline assignment: CDR1 SGHDT and CDR2 YYEEEE. The CDR3 has 13 residues. The CDR3 loop is CASSVRQGDGYTF. CDR3 nucleotide sequence: TGTGCCAGCAGCGTAAGACAGGGAGACGGCTACACCTTC.

For the CDR3, the DNA is TGCGCCAGCAGTAAGGAGCGGGGGGGTAGCCCCGGGGAGCTGTTTTTT. Amino acids: CASSKERGGSPGELFF. This rearrangement joins TRBV5-1 to TRBJ2-2, with 10 bases fitting TRBD2. The CDR3 consists of 16 residues. CDR1 SGHRS and CDR2 YFSETQ come from the germline V gene. J was trimmed by 6 bases and V by 5 bases; bases with no gene match: 10.

This clone was seen repeatedly, ten times or more. This sequence joins TRBV6-1 and TRBJ1-3; TRBD1 aligns across 7 bases. The CDR3 is 19 amino acids. Germline CDR1 MNHNS, CDR2 SASEGT. The J segment lost 0 bases and the V segment lost 0 bases, leaving 11 bases of the junction unmatched. CDR3 sequence (DNA): TGTGCCAGCAGTGAAGCCAGGGGGACATCCTACCGCTCTGGAAACACCATATATTTT. Translation gives CASSEARGTSYRSGNTIYF.

This sequence joins TRBV5-5 and TRBJ1-1; D gene unclear. The ends were cut back, 0 bases at V and 7 bases at J, with 4 bases in the middle. From germline, CDR1 is SGHKS and CDR2 YYEKEE (reference sequence). The CDR3 spans 11 residues. This CDR3 is CASSLGVEAFF. DNA of the CDR3: TGTGCCAGCAGCTTGGGCGTTGAAGCTTTCTTT.

This sequence joins TRBV9 and TRBJ2-1; D may be TRBD1 (5 bases). This CDR3 is 15 amino acids long. The V gene's germline CDR1 is SGDLS and CDR2 YYNGEE. Trimming shortened V by 3 bases and J by 4 bases, and 14 bases separated the two germline ends. CDR3 residues: CASSEKVGQYNEQFF. CDR3 nucleotides: TGTGCCAGCAGCGAAAAGGTGGGGCAGTACAATGAGCAGTTCTTC. The full variable domain, rest sourced from reference TRBV9 and TRBJ2-1, is DSGVTQTPKHLITATGQRVTLRCSPRSGDLSVYWYQQSLDQGLQFLIQYYNGEERAKGNILERFSAQQFPDLHSELNLSSLELGDSALYFCASSEKVGQYNEQFFGPGTRLTVL.

V gene TRBV10-3 combines with J gene TRBJ1-1; D uncertain. The length of the CDR3 is 13 residues. Germline V CDR1 and CDR2: ENHRY, SYGVKD. Between the trimmed V and J ends, which lost 4 bases and 0 bases, there was a span of 6 bases. CDR3 region: CAISGAVNTEAFF. The CDR3 DNA reads as TGTGCCATCAGTGGAGCGGTGAACACTGAAGCTTTCTTT.

This chain joins TRBV6-5 and TRBJ2-1; TRBD1 aligns across 7 bases. V trimming: 6 bases; J trimming: 5 bases; junction bases outside the gene matches: 10. The CDR3 totals 15 residues. Looked up from germline, CDR1 is MNHEY and CDR2 is SVGAGI. The CDR3 bases are TGTGCCAGCAGGCCTGACGACAGGGCTAACAATGAGCAGTTCTTC. Translated, it gives CASRPDDRANNEQFF.

The chain has TRBV2 and TRBJ1-1; D gene ambiguous. The CDR3 has 13 amino acids. Germline V gene sequence: CDR1 SNHLY, CDR2 FYNNEI. Trimming shortened V by 5 bases and J by 1 base, and 8 bases separated the two germline ends. The CDR3 loop reads CASSLWANTEAFF. CDR3 DNA sequence: TGTGCCAGCAGTCTGTGGGCGAACACTGAAGCTTTCTTT.

The chain uses TRBV29-1 and TRBJ1-2, with 10 bases lining up with TRBD1. This CDR3 spans 12 amino acids. From germline, CDR1 is SQVTM and CDR2 ANQGSEA. V shed 5 bases, J shed 10 bases, and the junction held 7 bases outside the gene matches. CDR3 amino acids: CSVRDRGLDYTF. The CDR3 DNA sequence: TGCAGCGTTCGGGACAGGGGTTTAGACTACACCTTC.

The chain uses TRBV6-5 and TRBJ1-1; D is possibly TRBD1 (6 bases). Germline V gene lookup returns CDR1 MNHEY and CDR2 SVGAGI. V lost 5 bases, J lost 5 bases, and 12 bases lay in between. The CDR3 contains 13 residues. CDR3 nucleotides: TGTGCCAGCAGTCGAACAAGGGGGACTGAAGCTTTCTTT. Amino acids: CASSRTRGTEAFF.

V and J are TRBV15 and TRBJ1-5, with a tentative D call TRBD1 (5 bases). Trimming removed 2 bases from V and 3 bases from J, with 11 bases in between. This CDR3 region has 15 residues. The V gene's germline CDR1 is LNHNV and CDR2 YYDKDF (reference sequence). The CDR3 DNA is TGTGCCACCAGCAGACCCAGGGCCAACAATCAGCCCCAGCATTTT. It yields the protein CATSRPRANNQPQHF.

J is TRBJ2-7 and V is TRBV7-8, with D unclear. CDR1 is SGHVS and CDR2 is FQNEAQ in the germline V gene. This CDR3 is built from 12 residues. Between the trimmed V and J ends, which lost 2 bases and 5 bases, there was a span of 7 bases. The CDR3: CASSLSRNEQYF. As DNA, the CDR3 is TGTGCCAGCAGCTTATCCCGTAACGAGCAGTACTTC.